This TCR beta chain stems from a study of blood T cell repertoires in COVID-19. CDR3 length: 13 residues. CDR1 and CDR2 (germline): SGHVS, FQNEAQ. Trimming cost V 5 bases and J 6 bases, with 13 bases left between them. TCRdb's table, derived via immunoSEQ multiplex PCR, lists solely in-frame clones and lacks some. The sample lists tens of thousands of clones; 88% were seen once. The sequenced sample consisted of peripheral blood. The chain joins TRBV7-8 to TRBJ1-2; D is possibly TRBD1 (5 bases). This receptor was obtained from a human donor in a cohort sampled during active COVID-19. The CDR3 bases are TGTGCCAGCAGCCGTCCGGGGGTTGATGGCTACACCTTC. It specifies CASSRPGVDGYTF.